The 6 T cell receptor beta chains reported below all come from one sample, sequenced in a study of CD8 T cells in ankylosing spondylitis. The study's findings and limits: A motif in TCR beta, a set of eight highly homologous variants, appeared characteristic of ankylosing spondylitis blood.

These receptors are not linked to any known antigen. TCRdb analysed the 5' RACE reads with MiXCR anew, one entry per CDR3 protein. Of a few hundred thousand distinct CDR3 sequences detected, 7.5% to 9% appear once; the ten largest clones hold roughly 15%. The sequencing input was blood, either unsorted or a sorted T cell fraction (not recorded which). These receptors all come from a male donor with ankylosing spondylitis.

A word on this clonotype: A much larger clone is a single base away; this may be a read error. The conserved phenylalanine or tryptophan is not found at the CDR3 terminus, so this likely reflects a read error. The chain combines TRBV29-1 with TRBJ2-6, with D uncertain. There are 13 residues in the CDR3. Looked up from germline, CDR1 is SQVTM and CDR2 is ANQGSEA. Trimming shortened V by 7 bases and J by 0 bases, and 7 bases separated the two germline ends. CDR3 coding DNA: TGCAGCGCCACATCCTCTGGGGCCAACGTCCTGACTTCC. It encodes CSATSSGANVLTS.

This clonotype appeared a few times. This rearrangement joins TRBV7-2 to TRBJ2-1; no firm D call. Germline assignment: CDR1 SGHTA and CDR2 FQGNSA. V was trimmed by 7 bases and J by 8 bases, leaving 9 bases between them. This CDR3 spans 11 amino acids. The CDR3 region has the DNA TGTGCCAGCACCATGTCCCATGAGCAGTTCTTC. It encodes CASTMSHEQFF.

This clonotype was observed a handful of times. For the CDR3, the DNA is TGCGCCAGCAGCCAAGATATAGACCGGGACGGAGACTCCTACGAGCAGTACTTC. Its translation is CASSQDIDRDGDSYEQYF. The chain is built from TRBV4-3 and TRBJ2-7, with D perhaps TRBD1 or TRBD2 (5 bases each). CDR1 is LGHNA and CDR2 is YSLEER in the germline V gene. This CDR3 contains 18 residues. Trimming shortened V by 0 bases and J by 0 bases, and 18 bases separated the two germline ends.

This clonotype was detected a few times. The CDR3 loop reads CASTPLGGIGYGYTF. CDR3 nucleotide sequence: TGTGCCAGCACTCCCCTAGGGGGCATCGGCTATGGCTACACCTTC. The rearrangement joins TRBV12-3 or TRBV12-4 to TRBJ1-2; 7 bases are a match to TRBD1. The V segment lost 7 bases and the J segment 4 bases; nucleotides outside the gene matches: 12. This CDR3 spans 15 amino acids.

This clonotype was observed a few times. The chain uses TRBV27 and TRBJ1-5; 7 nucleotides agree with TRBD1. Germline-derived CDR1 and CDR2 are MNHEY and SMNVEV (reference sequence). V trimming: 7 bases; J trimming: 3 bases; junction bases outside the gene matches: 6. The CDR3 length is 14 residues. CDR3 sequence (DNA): TGTGCCAGCATGCAACAGGGGTACAATCAGCCCCAGCATTTT. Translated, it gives CASMQQGYNQPQHF.

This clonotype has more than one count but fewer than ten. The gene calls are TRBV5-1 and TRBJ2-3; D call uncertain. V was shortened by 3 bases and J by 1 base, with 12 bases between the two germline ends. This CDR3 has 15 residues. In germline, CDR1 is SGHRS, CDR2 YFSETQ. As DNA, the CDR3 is TGCGCCAGCAGCTCAGCCGTCGGACGCACAGATACGCAGTATTTT. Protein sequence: CASSSAVGRTDTQYF. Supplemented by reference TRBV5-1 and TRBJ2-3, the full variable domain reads KAGVTQTPRYLIKTRGQQVTLSCSPISGHRSVSWYQQTPGQGLQFLFEYFSETQRNKGNFPGRFSGRQFSNSRSEMNVSTLELGDSALYLCASSSAVGRTDTQYFGPGTRLTVL.